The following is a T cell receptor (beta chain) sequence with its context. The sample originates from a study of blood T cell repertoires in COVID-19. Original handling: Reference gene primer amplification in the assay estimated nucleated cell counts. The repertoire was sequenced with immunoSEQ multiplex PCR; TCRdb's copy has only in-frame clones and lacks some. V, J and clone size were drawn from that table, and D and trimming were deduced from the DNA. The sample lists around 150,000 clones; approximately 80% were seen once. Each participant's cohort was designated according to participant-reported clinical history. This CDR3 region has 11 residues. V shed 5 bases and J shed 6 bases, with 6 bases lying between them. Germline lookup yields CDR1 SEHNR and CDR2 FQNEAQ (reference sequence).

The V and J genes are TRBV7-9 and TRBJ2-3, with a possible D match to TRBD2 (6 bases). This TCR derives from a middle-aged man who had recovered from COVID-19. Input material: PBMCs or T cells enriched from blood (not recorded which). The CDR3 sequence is CASSRGDTQYF. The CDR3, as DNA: TGTGCCAGCAGCCGGGGGGATACGCAGTATTTT.